The 8 T cell receptor beta chains below come from one sample, sequenced in a study of cytomegalovirus exposure and HLA in healthy donors. The PCR used 60 Vbeta and 13 Jbeta primers. The data were produced by immunoSEQ multiplex PCR, yet TCRdb's version contains in-frame clones alone and is incomplete. Altogether 140,000 or so clones are present, around 80% being singletons, with the ten largest covering around 3.2%. Sequenced: PBMCs. These receptors all come from a female donor in good health and CMV-seronegative.

The table lists this clone with a count of one. V usage is TRBV5-4 and J usage is TRBJ2-7; 8 bases are shared with TRBD2. Germline CDR1 reads SGHNT; CDR2 reads YYREEE (reference sequence). J lost 0 bases, V lost 5 bases, and 10 bases had no gene match. The CDR3 has 16 residues. CDR3 DNA: TGTGCCAGCAGAGCGGGGGACACCCCGAGCTCCTACGAGCAGTACTTC. Residues: CASRAGDTPSSYEQYF.

The chain combines TRBV7-2 with TRBJ1-4, with D possibly TRBD1 on 5 matching bases. Trimming stripped 5 bases from V and 3 bases from J, with 13 bases between. Germline CDR1 SGHTA, CDR2 FQGNSA. The CDR3 covers 15 residues. The CDR3 sequence: CASSAGGGSNEKLFF. The CDR3 coding sequence is TGTGCCAGCAGCGCCGGGGGGGGTTCTAATGAAAAACTGTTTTTT.

The chain uses TRBV4-1 and TRBJ1-2; 9 bases align to TRBD1. CDR1 is MGHRA, CDR2 YSYEKL, per germline. CDR3 size: 16 residues. V gave up 2 bases and J gave up 3 bases; unmatched junction bases: 7. The CDR3 reads CASSQTYRGRDYGYTF. The CDR3 nucleotides are TGCGCCAGCAGCCAAACATACAGGGGGCGCGACTATGGCTACACCTTC.

The V and J genes are TRBV4-3 and TRBJ1-2; tentatively, D is TRBD1 (6 bases). Trimming took 0 bases from V and 3 from J, leaving 11 bases between them. The germline gives CDR1 LGHNA, CDR2 YSLEER. The CDR3 length is 15 residues. Here the CDR3 reads CASSQEASGDYGYTF. The CDR3 DNA reads as TGCGCCAGCAGCCAAGAAGCCTCAGGGGACTATGGCTACACCTTC.

A few counts support this clone. The chain has TRBV5-5 and TRBJ2-7, with 15 bases aligning to TRBD2. V shed 3 bases and J 0 bases; nucleotides not matched to a gene: 4. Germline CDR1 reads SGHKS; CDR2 reads YYEKEE (reference sequence). This CDR3 spans 17 amino acids. The CDR3 spells CASSSGLAGGRSYEQYF. In nucleotides, the CDR3 is TGTGCCAGCAGCTCGGGACTAGCGGGAGGTCGCTCCTACGAGCAGTACTTC.

V usage is TRBV27 and J usage is TRBJ2-1; no definite D call. Germline V lookup: CDR1 MNHEY, CDR2 SMNVEV (reference sequence). V was clipped by 6 bases and J by 3 bases, with 9 bases between them. The CDR3 extends over 13 amino acids. The CDR3 spells CASRVADYNEQFF. The CDR3, as DNA: TGTGCCAGCAGGGTAGCTGACTACAATGAGCAGTTCTTC.

This chain connects TRBV4-3 to TRBJ1-2; 9 bases match TRBD1. V trimming: 4 bases; J trimming: 6 bases; junction bases outside the gene matches: 15. Looked up from germline, CDR1 is LGHNA and CDR2 is YSLEER. CDR3 size: 17 residues. The chain's CDR3 is CASSRFTPGQGKDGYTF. The CDR3, as DNA: TGCGCCAGCAGCCGCTTTACTCCCGGACAGGGGAAGGATGGCTACACCTTC.

The gene calls are TRBV11-2 and TRBJ1-1, with 7 bases aligning to TRBD1. The junction had 8 bases not matched to a gene; V was cut back by 4 bases and J by 3 bases. The CDR3 runs to 15 residues. CDR1 and CDR2 (germline): SGHAT, FQNNGV. DNA for the CDR3: TGTGCCAGCAGCTCCGCCGGGACAGATTACACTGAAGCTTTCTTT. It is translated as CASSSAGTDYTEAFF.